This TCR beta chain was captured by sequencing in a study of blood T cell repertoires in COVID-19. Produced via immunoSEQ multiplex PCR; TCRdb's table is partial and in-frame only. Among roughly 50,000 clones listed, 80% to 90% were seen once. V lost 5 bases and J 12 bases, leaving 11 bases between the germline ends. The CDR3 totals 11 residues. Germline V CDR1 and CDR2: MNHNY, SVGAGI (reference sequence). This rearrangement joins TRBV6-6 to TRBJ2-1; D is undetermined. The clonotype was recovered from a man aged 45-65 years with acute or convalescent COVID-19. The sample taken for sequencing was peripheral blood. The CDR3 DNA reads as TGTGCCAGCAGTCCCCGAATCGGGCAGTTCTTC. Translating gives CASSPRIGQFF.